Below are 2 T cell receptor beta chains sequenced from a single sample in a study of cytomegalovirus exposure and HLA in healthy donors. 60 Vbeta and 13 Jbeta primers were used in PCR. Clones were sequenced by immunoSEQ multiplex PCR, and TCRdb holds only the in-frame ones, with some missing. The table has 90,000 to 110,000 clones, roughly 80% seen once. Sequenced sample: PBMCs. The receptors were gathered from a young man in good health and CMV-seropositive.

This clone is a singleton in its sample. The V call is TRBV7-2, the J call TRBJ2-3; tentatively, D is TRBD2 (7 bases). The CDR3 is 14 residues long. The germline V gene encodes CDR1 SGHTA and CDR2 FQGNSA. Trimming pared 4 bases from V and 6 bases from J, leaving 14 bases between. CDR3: CASSYRGAADTQYF. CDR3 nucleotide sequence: TGTGCCAGCAGCTACCGGGGGGCGGCGGATACGCAGTATTTT.

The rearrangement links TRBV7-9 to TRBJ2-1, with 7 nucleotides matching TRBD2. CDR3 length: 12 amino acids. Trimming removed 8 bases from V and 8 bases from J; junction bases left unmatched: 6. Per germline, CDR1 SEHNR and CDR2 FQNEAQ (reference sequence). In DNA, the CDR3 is TGTGCCAGCTCTCATGGGGGGGATGAGCAGTTCTTC. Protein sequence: CASSHGGDEQFF.